This section outlines one T cell receptor (beta chain) sequence together with its context. The CDR3 is 15 residues long. Germline V gene lookup returns CDR1 SGHVS and CDR2 FQNEAQ. With V trimmed by 5 bases and J by 6 bases, 9 bases remained unmatched. The sample is drawn from a study of shared clonotypes between healthy human individuals. Every immunoSEQ plate was one replicate of a subset's evenly spread DNA. The protocol was immunoSEQ multiplex PCR, while the TCRdb copy is restricted to in-frame clones and leaves out a portion. This sample carries roughly 2.2 million clones, 90% to 95% of them seen once, and the ten largest clones take around 0.4%.

The sequenced sample was naive CD4+ T cells from PBMCs. Sample subset: CD45RA+ positively selected. The rearrangement uses TRBV7-8 and TRBJ2-7, with 11 bases identical to TRBD2. The receptor was isolated from a man between 18 and 35 years old in good health. Some clones in this sample may be carry-over from other donors' samples. CDR3 DNA: TGTGCCAGCAGCGCCGAACTAGCGGGAGCTATCGAGCAGTACTTC. Translation: CASSAELAGAIEQYF.